The rows below give T cell receptor beta chains drawn from one sample of a study of spatial heterogeneity in lung cancer. Each CDR3 protein is one row after TCRdb ran MiXCR on the 5' RACE reads. The sample yields about 100,000 distinct CDR3 sequences, 4% to 4.5% seen once. The sequenced sample was lung tumor tissue, obtained at surgery. The receptors derive from a male donor with early-stage non-small cell lung cancer. Each CDR3 is given with its conserved first and last residue. The order of the fields is D gene, V gene, J gene, clone size, CDR3 protein, CDR3 DNA. D genes are given only for firm matches. The size field is filled for only some rows; it gives once, few, many or a size class.

TRBD1	TRBV12-3/TRBV12-4	TRBJ2-3	NA	CASRRTGGRIDTHYF	TGTGCCAGCAGACGGACAGGGGGTAGGATCGATACGCACTATTTT
NA	TRBV20-1	TRBJ2-7	many	CSAQGGHSYEQYF	TGCAGTGCCCAGGGGGGGCACTCCTACGAGCAGTACTTC
NA	TRBV5-4	TRBJ2-5	few	CASSPWAGGGTKTQYF	TGTGCCAGCAGCCCCTGGGCCGGAGGGGGGACCAAGACCCAGTACTTC
TRBD2	TRBV4-1	TRBJ2-1	many	CASSQDFSSGSYNEQFF	TGCGCCAGCAGCCAAGACTTCTCTAGCGGTTCCTACAATGAGCAGTTCTTC
NA	TRBV27	TRBJ1-5	NA	CASSSPLSGQQPQHF	TGTGCCAGCAGTTCGCCCCTATCGGGTCAGCAGCCCCAGCATTTT
TRBD2	TRBV6-5	TRBJ2-7	many	CASSYLAGDEQYF	TGTGCCAGCAGTTATCTAGCGGGAGACGAGCAGTACTTC
NA	TRBV4-1	TRBJ2-1	many	CASSQVVRQPWMFF	TGCGCCAGCAGCCAAGTCGTCCGGCAGCCGTGGATGTTCTTC
NA	TRBV5-1	TRBJ1-5	many	CASSLGGSFSPQHF	TGCGCCAGCAGCTTGGGGGGCAGTTTCTCGCCCCAGCATTTT
NA	TRBV11-2	TRBJ2-2	NA	CASSLGQLPNTGELFF	TGTGCCAGCAGCTTGGGTCAGTTACCCAACACCGGGGAGCTGTTTTTT
NA	TRBV6-5	TRBJ2-3	NA	CASSAGPEYPLFTDTQYF	TGTGCCAGCAGTGCTGGACCGGAGTACCCACTCTTCACAGATACGCAGTATTTT
TRBD2	TRBV6-1	TRBJ2-1	many	CASSEYGTSEYNEQFF	TGTGCCAGCAGTGAATACGGGACTAGCGAGTACAATGAGCAGTTCTTC
NA	TRBV3-1	TRBJ2-2	NA	CASSTRGVTANTGELFF	TGTGCCAGCAGCACCCGGGGCGTTACCGCGAACACCGGGGAGCTGTTTTTT
NA	TRBV12-3/TRBV12-4	TRBJ1-3	many	CASSLWSSGNTIYF	TGTGCCAGCAGTTTGTGGAGCTCTGGAAACACCATATATTTT
NA	TRBV6-1	TRBJ1-2	many	CASSEAIDRANYGYTF	TGTGCCAGCAGTGAAGCGATTGATAGGGCTAACTATGGCTACACCTTC